The 28 T cell receptor beta chains listed next were all sequenced from one sample in a study of T-cell reconstitution after alpha-beta-depleted transplantation in children. Preparing the TCRbeta library involved the use of unique molecular identifiers. TCRdb used MiXCR to reprocess the PCR reads, holding one entry per CDR3 protein. The repertoire has about a million distinct CDR3 sequences, around 30% of them found once; the top ten carry roughly 30%. Sequenced material: PBMCs, mostly from graft donor cells, taken 360 days after TCRalphabeta/CD19-depleted stem cell transplant. The source of these receptors is a boy in the first two years of life who had a stem cell transplant for SCID, so the T cells may come from the graft donor.

This chain joins TRBV12-5 and TRBJ2-7; no reliable D call. Per the germline V gene, CDR1 is LGHNT and CDR2 is FRNRAP. The CDR3 runs 14 residues. V was shortened by 4 bases and J by 3 bases, with 13 bases between the two germline ends. CDR3 residues: CASGSQDGNYEQYF. The CDR3 DNA sequence: TGTGCTAGTGGTTCCCAGGACGGCAACTACGAGCAGTACTTC.

The J gene is TRBJ1-1, the V gene TRBV12-3 or TRBV12-4; D ambiguous. V was pared by 3 bases and J by 0 bases, with 14 bases between. The CDR3 contains 16 residues. For the CDR3, the DNA is TGTGCCAGCAGTTTGAGGCAGATCCCCATGAACACTGAAGCTTTCTTT. Its translation is CASSLRQIPMNTEAFF.

This clonotype was counted between two and nine times. This chain connects TRBV20-1 to TRBJ2-5, with a tentative D call TRBD1 (6 bases). With 5 bases removed from V and 0 bases from J, the gap between germline ends came to 10 bases. The CDR3 loop spans 13 amino acids. CDR1 and CDR2 (germline): DFQATT, SNEGSKA (reference sequence). CDR3 coding DNA: TGCAGTGCTGTCAGGGGCTACCAAGAGACCCAGTACTTC. It encodes CSAVRGYQETQYF.

In its sample, this clonotype was seen a few times. The rearrangement uses TRBV20-1 and TRBJ2-7, with D perhaps TRBD1 (6 bases). This CDR3 contains 12 residues. Germline V gene sequence: CDR1 DFQATT, CDR2 SNEGSKA (reference sequence). V shed 5 bases and J shed 0 bases, with 8 bases lying between them. The CDR3 loop reads CSAAQGSYEQYF. In DNA form, the CDR3 reads TGCAGTGCTGCACAGGGCTCCTACGAGCAGTACTTC.

The sample holds a few counts of this clonotype. J is TRBJ1-3 and V is TRBV12-3 or TRBV12-4; D might be TRBD1 (5 bases). Trimming left V 6 bases short and J 0 bases short, with 9 bases between. The CDR3 length is 14 residues. This chain's CDR3 is CASRGRFSGNTIYF. The CDR3 bases are TGTGCCAGCAGGGGACGGTTCTCTGGAAACACCATATATTTT.

The chain links TRBV21-1 to TRBJ2-5; the D call TRBD1 from the table was never checked on the DNA. TRBV21-1 is noted as a pseudogene. The CDR3 covers 13 residues. The CDR3 bases are TGTGCCAGCAGCACTCGCAGGGGAGAGACCCAGTACTTC. It specifies CASSTRRGETQYF.

This sequence joins TRBV7-9 and TRBJ2-2; possible D gene TRBD1, 5 bases. Trimming left V 4 bases short and J 2 bases short, with 11 bases between. This CDR3 spans 15 amino acids. CDR1 is SEHNR and CDR2 is FQNEAQ in the germline V gene (reference sequence). CDR3 loop: CASSSRRTNTGELFF. In DNA form, the CDR3 reads TGTGCCAGCAGCTCTCGACGGACAAACACCGGGGAGCTGTTTTTT. The complete variable domain, with remaining parts taken from reference TRBV7-9 and TRBJ2-2, reads DTGVSQNPRHKITKRGQNVTFRCDPISEHNRLYWYRQTLGQGPEFLTYFQNEAQLEKSRLLSDRFSAERPKGSFSTLEIQRTEQGDSAMYLCASSSRRTNTGELFFGEGSRLTVL.

This rearrangement joins TRBV7-2 to TRBJ2-5; D may be TRBD2 (6 bases). Germline-derived CDR1 and CDR2 are SGHTA and FQGNSA. CDR3 length: 14 residues. V lost 3 bases, J lost 4 bases, and 12 bases lay in between. CDR3 in DNA: TGTGCCAGCAGCTTGGAGGGACTGATAGAGACCCAGTACTTC. Protein product: CASSLEGLIETQYF.

The chain recombines TRBV29-1 with TRBJ1-1, with a possible D match to TRBD1 (6 bases). The length of the CDR3 is 13 residues. Per the germline V gene, CDR1 is SQVTM and CDR2 is ANQGSEA. Trimming took off 4 bases at V and 4 bases at J, with 13 bases between the two ends. CDR3 protein: CSVARGLGTEAFF. CDR3 bases: TGCAGCGTTGCACGGGGGCTCGGCACTGAAGCTTTCTTT.

J is TRBJ2-5 and V is TRBV7-8; 8 nucleotides line up with TRBD2. The CDR3 runs to 15 residues. Germline lookup yields CDR1 SGHVS and CDR2 FQNEAQ. The junction had 10 bases not matched to a gene; V was cut back by 5 bases and J by 5 bases. CDR3 sequence: CASSHSGGGGETQYF. Written as DNA, the CDR3 is TGTGCCAGCAGCCACTCGGGAGGGGGAGGGGAGACCCAGTACTTC.

This clonotype was recorded a few times. The chain is built from TRBV7-7 and TRBJ2-1; the match to TRBD1 covers 9 bases. Per the germline V gene, CDR1 is SSHAT and CDR2 is FNYEAQ (reference sequence). This CDR3 spans 15 amino acids. V shed 1 base and J 7 bases; nucleotides not matched to a gene: 5. The CDR3 coding sequence is TGTGCCAGCAGCTTAGGACCGACAGGGGGAAATGAGCAGTTCTTC. Its protein is CASSLGPTGGNEQFF. The entire variable domain, with the rest obtained from reference TRBV7-7 and TRBJ2-1, is as follows: GAGVSQSPRYKVTKRGQDVTLRCDPISSHATLYWYQQALGQGPEFLTYFNYEAQPDKSGLPSDRFSAERPEGSISTLTIQRTEQRDSAMYRCASSLGPTGGNEQFFGPGTRLTVL.

This clonotype occurred a few times. The V call is TRBV12-3 or TRBV12-4, the J call TRBJ1-6; D is possibly TRBD1 (6 bases). Trimming stripped 1 base from V and 7 bases from J, with 8 bases between. This CDR3 has 14 amino acids. The CDR3 DNA follows: TGTGCCAGCAGTTTAGGGGGGCTGAATTCACCCCTCCACTTT. It specifies CASSLGGLNSPLHF.

Notes on this clonotype: The junction and the germline gene differ at one end; a read error may be behind it. The gene calls are TRBV19 and TRBJ1-1, with TRBD1 identical over 7 bases. The germline V gene encodes CDR1 LNHDA and CDR2 SQIVND (reference sequence). The length of the CDR3 is 16 residues. The CDR3 DNA follows: TGTGCCAGTAGTATGCTCCTCCAGGGGGGGAACGCTGAAGCTTTCTTT. Amino acids: CASSMLLQGGNAEAFF. The complete variable domain, with remaining parts taken from reference TRBV19 and TRBJ1-1, reads DGGITQSPKYLFRKEGQNVTLSCEQNLNHDAMYWYRQDPGQGLRLIYYSQIVNDFQKGDIAEGYSVSREKKESFPLTVTSAQKNPTAFYLCASSMLLQGGNAEAFFGQGTRLTVV.

J is TRBJ1-1 and V is TRBV5-1; D gene ambiguous. This CDR3 contains 21 residues. V lost 0 bases and J 2 bases, leaving 29 bases between the germline ends. Germline V gene data show CDR1 as SGHRS and CDR2 as YFSETQ. Here the CDR3 reads CASSLVGEVIFSGSQNTEAFF. The DNA for the CDR3 is TGCGCCAGCAGCTTGGTTGGAGAGGTCATTTTTTCTGGTTCTCAAAACACTGAAGCTTTCTTT.

This clonotype came up a few times. The gene calls are TRBV6-5 and TRBJ2-7, with D possibly being TRBD1 or TRBD2 (5 bases each). The CDR3 is 14 residues long. The germline CDR1 and CDR2 sequences are MNHEY and SVGAGI. V was pared by 2 bases and J by 0 bases, with 8 bases between. The CDR3 DNA reads as TGTGCCAGCAGTTACGGGGGATACTCCTACGAGCAGTACTTC. It translates to CASSYGGYSYEQYF.

This clonotype turned up a few times. The gene calls are TRBV2 and TRBJ2-3, with TRBD2 matching over 11 bases. Germline-derived CDR1 and CDR2 are SNHLY and FYNNEI. Trimming cost V 6 bases and J 2 bases; bases outside gene matches: 7. This CDR3 has 16 amino acids. This CDR3 is CASRAASGGLTDTQYF. The CDR3 nucleotides read TGTGCCAGCAGGGCAGCTAGCGGGGGGCTCACAGATACGCAGTATTTT.

The rearrangement links TRBV19 to TRBJ1-1; D unresolved. Germline loops: CDR1 LNHDA, CDR2 SQIVND (reference sequence). There are 14 residues in the CDR3. V was pared by 7 bases and J by 2 bases, with 14 bases between. The CDR3 spells CASTFLLGNTEAFF. In DNA form, the CDR3 reads TGTGCCAGTACTTTTCTGTTGGGCAACACTGAAGCTTTCTTT. Full variable domain (outside the CDR3, taken from reference TRBV19 and TRBJ1-1): DGGITQSPKYLFRKEGQNVTLSCEQNLNHDAMYWYRQDPGQGLRLIYYSQIVNDFQKGDIAEGYSVSREKKESFPLTVTSAQKNPTAFYLCASTFLLGNTEAFFGQGTRLTVV.

This clonotype showed up just once. The CDR3 DNA is TGTGCCAGCAGCCAGTTCCACGGGACCATACTCAATGAGCAGTTCTTC. The encoded protein is CASSQFHGTILNEQFF. The rearrangement joins TRBV3-1 to TRBJ2-1, with D possibly called TRBD1 or TRBD2 (5 bases each). V was trimmed by 3 bases and J by 6 bases, leaving 18 bases between them. The CDR3 sequence is 16 residues long. Germline CDR1 reads LGHDT; CDR2 reads YNNKEL (reference sequence).

Only a few counts were recorded for this clonotype. The chain joins TRBV7-8 to TRBJ2-3; 8 bases fit TRBD2. The CDR3 runs to 16 residues. The V gene's germline CDR1 is SGHVS and CDR2 FQNEAQ. The V gene end was trimmed by 3 bases and the J gene end by 4 bases; junction bases not matched to a gene: 9. As DNA, the CDR3 is TGTGCCAGCAGCTTCTCCTACGGGGGGGCCCCAGATACGCAGTATTTT. The encoded protein is CASSFSYGGAPDTQYF.

Only a few counts were recorded for this clonotype. The genes are TRBV15 and TRBJ1-5; no clear D. Deletions cut 4 bases from V and 0 bases from J, with 10 bases between. Germline CDR1 and CDR2: LNHNV and YYDKDF (reference sequence). This CDR3 contains 15 residues. Here the CDR3 reads CATSTQKYSNQPQHF. CDR3 bases: TGTGCCACCAGCACACAGAAATATAGCAATCAGCCCCAGCATTTT.

This chain uses TRBV2 with TRBJ1-1, with D uncertain. The CDR3 is made up of 13 amino acids. Trimming stripped 7 bases from V and 0 bases from J, with 9 bases between. The germline V gene has CDR1 SNHLY and CDR2 FYNNEI. As DNA, the CDR3 is TGTGCCAGCAATTGGGAAGTGAACACTGAAGCTTTCTTT. It translates to CASNWEVNTEAFF.

The rearrangement joins TRBV9 to TRBJ2-1, with 9 bases matching TRBD2. V was pared by 0 bases and J by 8 bases, with 6 bases of the junction left unmatched. This CDR3 is 15 amino acids long. Germline-derived CDR1 and CDR2 are SGDLS and YYNGEE. The CDR3 DNA follows: TGTGCCAGCAGCGTAGAGGCTAGCGGGGATTATGAGCAGTTCTTC. Encoded protein: CASSVEASGDYEQFF.

This clonotype turned up a few times. The genes are TRBV20-1 and TRBJ2-5, with D hard to call. In germline, CDR1 is DFQATT, CDR2 SNEGSKA (reference sequence). This CDR3 comprises 13 residues. Trimming took off 0 bases at V and 6 bases at J, with 11 bases between the two ends. The DNA for the CDR3 is TGCAGTGCTAGAGATAGGCCCGTAAAGACCCAGTACTTC. Protein product: CSARDRPVKTQYF.

In this sample, this clonotype turned up a few times. The V and J genes are TRBV6-2 or TRBV6-3 and TRBJ2-7; D call uncertain. This CDR3 has 13 amino acids. Trimming removed 5 bases from V and 1 base from J, with 9 bases in between. Germline-derived CDR1 and CDR2 are MNHEY and SVGEGT. CDR3 protein: CASSRIMSYEQYF. Written as DNA, the CDR3 is TGTGCCAGCAGTAGGATCATGTCCTACGAGCAGTACTTC.

This clonotype was observed many times. This chain joins TRBV4-3 and TRBJ1-1; no definite D call. This CDR3 has 14 residues. Germline V CDR1 and CDR2: LGHNA, YSLEER. The germline V and J ends were trimmed by 4 bases and 3 bases, with 12 bases remaining between them. The CDR3 here is CASSPVLGDTEAFF. The CDR3 nucleotides are TGCGCCAGCAGCCCAGTACTGGGCGACACTGAAGCTTTCTTT.

This clonotype appeared many times. The gene calls are TRBV6-5 and TRBJ1-1; D perhaps matches TRBD1 (5 bases). Germline lookup yields CDR1 MNHEY and CDR2 SVGAGI. Trimming left V 2 bases short and J 5 bases short, with 9 bases between. The CDR3 covers 13 residues. CDR3 region: CASSYQGWTEAFF. The DNA of the CDR3 is TGTGCCAGCAGTTACCAGGGTTGGACTGAAGCTTTCTTT.

This clonotype was seen repeatedly, ten times or more. V gene TRBV7-2 combines with J gene TRBJ1-1; D might be TRBD1 (5 bases). This CDR3 spans 15 amino acids. CDR1 SGHTA and CDR2 FQGNSA come from the germline V gene. V dropped 2 bases and J dropped 0 bases, with 10 bases sitting between them. This CDR3 is CASSLRGTLNTEAFF. CDR3 coding DNA: TGTGCCAGCAGCTTACGGGGCACCTTGAACACTGAAGCTTTCTTT.

This chain uses TRBV15 with TRBJ1-4; weak D call: TRBD1 (6 bases). Germline CDR1 LNHNV, CDR2 YYDKDF (reference sequence). V lost 1 base and J lost 2, with 11 bases in between. The CDR3 is 16 residues long. CDR3 sequence reads: CATSRGRGATNEKLFF. The CDR3 coding sequence is TGTGCCACCAGCAGAGGCCGGGGGGCGACTAATGAAAAACTGTTTTTT. Supplemented by reference TRBV15 and TRBJ1-4, the full variable domain reads DAMVIQNPRYQVTQFGKPVTLSCSQTLNHNVMYWYQQKSSQAPKLLFHYYDKDFNNEADTPDNFQSRRPNTSFCFLDIRSPGLGDTAMYLCATSRGRGATNEKLFFGSGTQLSVL.